Below, one TCR beta chain is given with its context. Trimming at V came to 3 bases and at J to 9 bases, leaving 7 bases not matched to a gene. The CDR3 is 14 amino acids. Per germline, CDR1 MDHEN and CDR2 SYDVKM. This sample is part of a study of blood T cell repertoires in COVID-19. The repertoire was sequenced with immunoSEQ multiplex PCR; TCRdb's copy has only in-frame clones and lacks some. The data contain 200,000 to 250,000 clones, around four fifths of them seen just once; the ten biggest clones take up about 4.8%. This sequence joins TRBV28 and TRBJ2-1, with 8 bases matching TRBD2. This clonotype was obtained from a woman in her seventies with COVID-19, enrolled during active disease. Material for sequencing was peripheral blood. The CDR3 region is CASSLRAGVFEQFF. The DNA for the CDR3 is TGTGCCAGCAGTTTGAGAGCGGGAGTGTTTGAGCAGTTCTTC.